This T cell receptor beta chain was profiled in a study of intratumoral heterogeneity in liver cancer. Background for the entire study: In the full cohort of over eleven patients, the median age was roughly 63 years and the majority of patients were male. The full cohort included some 71 multiregional samples from about 14 HCC patients, consisting of roughly 49 tumoral regions and 20 adjacent nontumoral regions. To investigate intratumor heterogeneity, the study integrated RNA-seq, DNA sequencing, TCR-seq and SNP array data drawn from multiple regions of hepatocellular carcinoma specimens. Broad study findings and their caveats: The authors noted a relatively low number of patients and under-sampled tumor-infiltrating lymphocyte representation as limitations. In every sequenced patient, tumor region b showed significantly fewer unique T-cell clonal expansions than tumor region a. No significant difference in overall T cell clonality was found between tumor regions within either sequenced patient. TCR sequencing was reported to confirm the RNA-seq-based estimates of regional differences in tumor-infiltrating lymphocyte burden.

The immunoSEQ assay was used to sequence TCR beta chain CDR3 regions from genomic DNA. Primers annealing to V and J segments amplified rearranged VDJ segments. Under the source paper's analysis protocol: The ImmunoSeq Analyzer software was used to compute clonality and richness metrics. Fisher's exact test, supplemented by a beta-binomial method for added stringency, was applied to identify differentially abundant clones between regions. TCRdb carries this immuneACCESS record with in-frame sequences only. Its versions omit some clonotypes, under half of them owing to an unresolved V gene in the studies checked, with the rest unexplained. That table gives V, J and clone size, and the DNA gave D and trimming. In this sample the table shows about 6,400 clones, under 60% of which occur a single time. The biggest ten clones account for approximately 15% of the sample. Samples with the label H were taken from distinct, geographically separated regions of the hepatocellular carcinoma nodule. Early-stage hepatocellular carcinoma was present in all patients, and no therapy was administered to any patient before surgical resection. The sampled areas showed no macroscopic signs of necrosis or hemorrhage. Multiple regions from a couple of patients were subjected to TCR sequencing (ImmunoSeq). Each frozen resection tissue sample was taken at least 1 cm away from every other sample. Genomic DNA was isolated from bulk tissue with the DNeasy blood and tissue kit.

Points on this clone: No antigen is known for it. The record has no base qualities; no much larger clone is one base away.

The CDR3 contains 14 residues, cysteine and phenylalanine counted. Of all the DNA, just the CDR3 is kept, 42 bases in frame from base 1. The germline V gene provides CDR1 MNHEY and CDR2 SVGAGI. V drops 7 bases and J drops 5 bases, leaving 17 bases in between. This sample comprised tumor tissue, obtained before any cancer treatment. The clonotype originates from a man in his 70s with hepatocellular carcinoma. The chain uses TRBV6-5 and TRBJ1-2; the D segment could be TRBD1, given 5 matching bases. This receptor has the CDR3 CASIVGTSSYGYTF. In nucleotides, the sequence is TGTGCCAGCATAGTAGGGACTTCCTCATATGGCTACACCTTC.